The subject of this entry is one TCR beta chain. Its antigen is unidentified. V shed 4 bases, J shed 10 bases, and the junction held 11 bases outside the gene matches. The CDR3 has 16 residues. Germline CDR1 SGHRS, CDR2 YFSETQ. The source of the sample is a study of cytomegalovirus exposure and HLA in healthy donors. TCRdb keeps only in-frame clones here, not all; method: immunoSEQ multiplex PCR. The sample carries about 50,000 clones, roughly 92% recorded once. General study points: Overall, about 160 TCR beta chains were annotated as cytomegalovirus-associated.

The genes are TRBV5-1 and TRBJ2-2; TRBD2 aligns across 12 bases. The sequence was collected from a man younger than 30 in good health and CMV-seronegative. Sequencing used PBMCs. In DNA, the CDR3 is TGCGCCAGCAGCCAGGATCTAGCGGGAGGGCCTCCGGAGCTGTTTTTT. This translates into CASSQDLAGGPPELFF.